The source of this T cell receptor (beta chain) is a study of cytomegalovirus exposure and HLA in healthy donors. The study ran its PCR with 60 Vbeta and 13 Jbeta primers. Assay used: immunoSEQ multiplex PCR; TCRdb lists only in-frame clones, some missing. The data hold around 150,000 clones, with about two thirds observed a single time. This clone appeared a few times. Its antigen is currently unknown. Germline values: CDR1 LGHNA, CDR2 YNFKEQ. CDR3 size: 18 residues. The J segment lost 5 bases and the V segment lost 2 bases, leaving 15 bases of the junction unmatched. Study conclusions and caveats: Available immune exposure information was restricted to CMV serostatus only.

The source of this sequence is a man aged 50 to 60 in good health and CMV-seropositive. Sequencing was carried out using PBMCs. The chain has TRBV4-2 and TRBJ2-3; 8 nucleotides match TRBD2. CDR3 in amino acids: CASSQIGAGTGGLDTQYF. In nucleotides, the CDR3 is TGTGCCAGCAGCCAAATCGGGGCAGGTACGGGAGGGCTAGATACGCAGTATTTT.